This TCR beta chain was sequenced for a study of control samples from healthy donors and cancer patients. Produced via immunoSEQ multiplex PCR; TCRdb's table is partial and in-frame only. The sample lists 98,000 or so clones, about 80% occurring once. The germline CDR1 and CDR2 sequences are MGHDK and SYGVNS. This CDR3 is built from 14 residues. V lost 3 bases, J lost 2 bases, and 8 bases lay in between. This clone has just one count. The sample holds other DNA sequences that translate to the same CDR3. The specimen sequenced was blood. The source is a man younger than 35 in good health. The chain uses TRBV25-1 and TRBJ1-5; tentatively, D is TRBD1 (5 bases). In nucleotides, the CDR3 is TGTGCCAGCAGTGAGGGGGGGGGCAATCAGCCCCAGCATTTT. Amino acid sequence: CASSEGGGNQPQHF. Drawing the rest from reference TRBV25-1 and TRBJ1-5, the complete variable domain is EADIYQTPRYLVIGTGKKITLECSQTMGHDKMYWYQQDPGMELHLIHYSYGVNSTEKGDLSSESTVSRIRTEHFPLTLESARPSHTSQYLCASSEGGGNQPQHFGDGTRLSIL.